This is a list of T cell receptor beta chains from one sample in a study of cytomegalovirus exposure and HLA in healthy donors. The method was immunoSEQ multiplex PCR; TCRdb's version includes in-frame clones alone and lacks a portion of them. Of over 200,000 clones in the sample, 70% to 85% were seen once. Sequencing was carried out using PBMCs. Receptor source: a woman aged 40-49 years in good health and CMV-seronegative. The CDR3 runs from the conserved cysteine through the conserved F or W. A D gene is named only where the DNA matches it firmly. Clone size, where shown, is once, few, many, or a class for clones that have expanded.

V gene	CDR3 length	D gene	clone size	J gene	CDR3 protein	CDR3 DNA
TRBV15	13	TRBD1	few	TRBJ1-4	CATKGDSYEKLFF	TGTGCCACCAAGGGGGACAGCTACGAAAAACTGTTTTTT
TRBV6-5	14	.	few	TRBJ1-4	CASRPTRVGEKLFF	TGTGCCAGCCGACCCACCAGGGTGGGTGAAAAACTGTTTTTT
TRBV7-2	17	TRBD1	.	TRBJ2-6	CATMPGQGVSGANVLTF	TGTGCCACCATGCCGGGACAGGGAGTTTCTGGGGCCAACGTCCTGACTTTC
TRBV4-2	13	.	.	TRBJ2-3	CASSQERGDTQYF	TGTGCCAGCAGCCAAGAGAGAGGTGATACGCAGTATTTT
TRBV5-1	15	.	.	TRBJ2-7	CASSLDPGGHYEQYF	TGCGCCAGCAGCTTGGATCCGGGGGGACACTACGAGCAGTACTTC
TRBV7-3	16	TRBD1	.	TRBJ2-5	CASSKGDRGRGETQYF	TGTGCCAGCAGCAAGGGGGACAGGGGGCGAGGGGAGACCCAGTACTTC
TRBV19	16	TRBD1	.	TRBJ2-2	CASISGQGRWTGELFF	TGTGCCAGTATTTCGGGACAGGGTCGATGGACCGGGGAGCTGTTTTTT
TRBV12-5	16	.	.	TRBJ2-6	CASGLVEWSGANVLTF	TGTGCTAGTGGTTTGGTAGAGTGGTCTGGGGCCAACGTCCTGACTTTC
TRBV27	13	.	.	TRBJ1-6	CASSFGSNSPLHF	TGTGCCAGCAGTTTCGGGAGTAATTCACCCCTCCACTTT
TRBV19	14	.	few	TRBJ1-1	CASSISPGNAEAFF	TGTGCCAGTAGTATATCTCCAGGGAATGCTGAAGCTTTCTTT
TRBV5-1	16	TRBD1	.	TRBJ2-2	CASSWQGTENTGELFF	TGCGCCAGCAGCTGGCAAGGGACAGAGAACACCGGGGAGCTGTTTTTT
TRBV2	13	.	once	TRBJ1-6	CASTDRRLSPLHF	TGTGCCAGCACAGACAGGAGGTTGTCGCCCCTCCACTTT
TRBV6-1	14	TRBD1	.	TRBJ1-2	CASSSDRGRTGYTF	TGTGCCAGCAGCTCCGACAGGGGGCGAACCGGCTACACCTTC
TRBV19	15	TRBD1	.	TRBJ1-2	CASSGDRRGVYGYTF	TGTGCCAGTAGTGGGGACAGGAGAGGGGTGTATGGCTACACCTTC
TRBV19	13	.	.	TRBJ1-1	CASSIPMNTEAFF	TGTGCCAGTAGTATTCCAATGAACACTGAAGCTTTCTTT
TRBV18	14	.	.	TRBJ2-2	CASSPLANTGELFF	TGTGCCAGCTCACCTCTCGCGAACACCGGGGAGCTGTTTTTT
TRBV7-2	14	.	.	TRBJ1-1	CASSFLFVNTEAFF	TGTGCCAGCAGCTTCCTTTTTGTGAACACTGAAGCTTTCTTT
TRBV7-2	12	.	.	TRBJ2-7	CASSVRREEQYF	TGTGCCAGCAGTGTTAGGAGGGAGGAGCAGTACTTC
TRBV4-1	15	TRBD2	.	TRBJ2-3	CASSQAAGVADTQYF	TGCGCCAGCAGCCAAGCTGCGGGGGTCGCAGATACGCAGTATTTT
TRBV19	13	.	.	TRBJ2-7	CASSGTLLYEQYF	TGTGCCAGTAGTGGGACATTACTCTACGAGCAGTACTTC
TRBV30	16	.	.	TRBJ1-2	CAWSVRGAGWNYGYTF	TGTGCCTGGAGTGTAAGGGGTGCAGGGTGGAACTATGGCTACACCTTC
TRBV6-1	13	TRBD1	.	TRBJ1-5	CASHRGPDQPQHF	TGTGCCAGCCACAGGGGTCCGGATCAGCCCCAGCATTTT
TRBV4-2	14	.	.	TRBJ2-1	CASSHGQTNNEQFF	TGTGCCAGCAGCCACGGACAGACAAACAATGAGCAGTTCTTC
TRBV7-2	17	.	.	TRBJ1-1	CASSPRLAPGGGTEAFF	TGTGCCAGCAGCCCCCGTTTAGCTCCGGGGGGTGGCACTGAAGCTTTCTTT
TRBV19	13	.	.	TRBJ2-3	CASSMGPPDTQYF	TGTGCCAGTAGTATGGGCCCCCCAGATACGCAGTATTTT
TRBV14	15	TRBD1	.	TRBJ1-2	CASSLTGQGLYGYTF	TGTGCCAGCAGCCTTACTGGACAGGGCCTCTATGGCTACACCTTC
TRBV2	14	.	.	TRBJ1-1	CASSDRAGNTEAFF	TGTGCCAGCAGTGACAGGGCAGGGAACACTGAAGCTTTCTTT
TRBV18	12	.	.	TRBJ2-3	CASSPEAYTQYF	TGTGCCAGCTCACCTGAAGCGTATACGCAGTATTTT
TRBV4-1	15	TRBD1	.	TRBJ1-1	CASSLDRGIGTEAFF	TGCGCCAGCAGCCTCGACAGGGGGATCGGCACTGAAGCTTTCTTT
TRBV5-1	14	.	.	TRBJ2-5	CASSLGHLQETQYF	TGCGCCAGCAGCCTAGGACATCTACAAGAGACCCAGTACTTC
TRBV9	16	TRBD2	.	TRBJ2-1	CASSVTLAGGRQNILF	TGTGCCAGCAGCGTCACGCTAGCGGGGGGGAGGCAGAATATTCTCTTC
TRBV19	14	TRBD1	.	TRBJ1-6	CASSILDRGSPLHF	TGTGCCAGTAGTATACTCGACAGGGGATCACCCCTCCACTTT
TRBV11-3	15	.	.	TRBJ2-5	CASSLALAVWETQYF	TGTGCCAGCAGCTTAGCGCTTGCAGTTTGGGAGACCCAGTACTTC
TRBV30	12	TRBD1	.	TRBJ1-2	CAWRVDREGYTF	TGTGCCTGGAGGGTAGACAGGGAAGGCTACACCTTC
TRBV28	15	.	.	TRBJ1-4	CASSLLGVTNEKLFF	TGTGCCAGCAGTTTGCTAGGGGTAACTAATGAAAAACTGTTTTTT
TRBV7-3	12	.	.	TRBJ2-1	CASSSTRSEQFF	TGTGCCAGCAGCTCCACGCGAAGTGAGCAGTTCTTC
TRBV6-5	14	.	.	TRBJ1-1	CASSGFQKNTEAFF	TGTGCCAGCAGCGGGTTCCAAAAGAACACTGAAGCTTTCTTT
TRBV6-5	14	.	.	TRBJ2-2	CASSYFQAKGELFF	TGTGCCAGCAGTTACTTCCAGGCGAAGGGGGAGCTGTTTTTT
TRBV7-9	13	TRBD1	.	TRBJ1-6	CASRTGDLSPLHF	TGTGCCAGCAGGACAGGGGACCTCTCACCCCTCCACTTT
TRBV2	14	.	.	TRBJ1-4	CASRAGWTNEKLFF	TGTGCCAGCAGAGCAGGGTGGACTAATGAAAAACTGTTTTTT
TRBV6-1	13	.	.	TRBJ2-3	CASRTDSTDTQYF	TGTGCCAGCAGGACAGATAGCACAGATACGCAGTATTTT
TRBV19	13	.	.	TRBJ1-4	CASRPSGNEKLFF	TGTGCCAGTAGACCTAGCGGGAATGAAAAACTGTTTTTT
TRBV7-9	13	.	.	TRBJ2-2	CASSSDFTGELFF	TGTGCCAGCAGCTCTGACTTCACCGGGGAGCTGTTTTTT
TRBV9	15	.	many	TRBJ2-7	CASSAGHHERYEQYF	TGTGCCAGCAGCGCCGGACATCATGAACGCTACGAGCAGTACTTC
TRBV27	13	.	.	TRBJ2-7	CASSQDIRHEQYF	TGTGCCAGCAGCCAGGACATACGCCACGAGCAGTACTTC
TRBV5-6	15	.	.	TRBJ1-2	CASSLGTRRGYGYTF	TGTGCCAGCAGCCTCGGGACTCGGAGGGGCTATGGCTACACCTTC
TRBV28	17	TRBD1	few	TRBJ2-6	CASSSSGQASGANVLTF	TGTGCCAGCAGTTCAAGCGGACAGGCCTCTGGGGCCAACGTCCTGACTTTC
TRBV9	15	.	.	TRBJ1-3	CASSPIIGSGNTIYF	TGTGCCAGCAGCCCTATTATCGGCTCTGGAAACACCATATATTTT
TRBV6-5	12	TRBD1	.	TRBJ2-1	CASSSRQGEQFF	TGTGCCAGCAGTTCCAGACAGGGTGAGCAGTTCTTC
TRBV18	16	.	.	TRBJ1-3	CASSPTSGGDGNTIYF	TGTGCCAGCTCACCAACCTCGGGAGGGGACGGAAACACCATATATTTT
TRBV5-1	16	.	.	TRBJ2-2	CASSLDRRKDTGELFF	TGCGCCAGCAGCTTGGATCGGAGGAAGGACACCGGGGAGCTGTTTTTT
TRBV7-3	16	TRBD2	.	TRBJ2-3	CASSLSGGGNTDTQYF	TGTGCCAGCAGCTTAAGTGGGGGGGGAAACACAGATACGCAGTATTTT